Presented here are 22 T cell receptor beta chains from one specimen sequenced in a study of shared T cell receptors in the human thymus. The repertoire was sequenced with immunoSEQ multiplex PCR; TCRdb's copy has only in-frame clones and lacks some. The table shows hundreds of thousands of clones, with 85% to 90% occurring only once. These data were also filed under a second study, of human thymus T cells.

Sequencing was performed on thymocytes. All receptors derive from a boy in the first two years of life with a congenital heart defect.

This chain joins TRBV4-1 and TRBJ2-7; tentatively, D is TRBD2 (5 bases). The germline V gene encodes CDR1 MGHRA and CDR2 YSYEKL. The ends were cut back, 4 bases at V and 2 bases at J, with 15 bases in the middle. The CDR3 covers 15 residues. The CDR3 region is CASSRHLAEAYEQYF. The CDR3 DNA sequence: TGCGCCAGCAGCCGTCACCTAGCCGAAGCCTACGAGCAGTACTTC.

The chain combines TRBV6-6 with TRBJ1-4; 7 nucleotides align to TRBD1. Per germline, CDR1 MNHNY and CDR2 SVGAGI (reference sequence). V gave up 5 bases and J gave up 3 bases; unmatched junction bases: 9. This CDR3 has 16 residues. The CDR3 DNA follows: TGTGCCAGCAGTCAACTCCGGGACAGAGCTAATGAAAAACTGTTTTTT. This encodes CASSQLRDRANEKLFF.

The CDR3 region is CASSFSPGGNQPQHF. The CDR3 DNA is TGCGCCAGCAGCTTTAGCCCGGGGGGCAATCAGCCCCAGCATTTT. V is TRBV5-1 and J is TRBJ1-5; D is perhaps TRBD1 (5 bases). The germline V and J ends were trimmed by 2 bases and 2 bases, with 11 bases remaining between them. CDR3 length: 15 residues. In germline, CDR1 is SGHRS, CDR2 YFSETQ.

The chain combines TRBV2 with TRBJ2-2; D may be TRBD1 (8 bases). Trimming stripped 9 bases from V and 0 bases from J, with 29 bases between. Germline lookup yields CDR1 SNHLY and CDR2 FYNNEI. The CDR3 is made up of 20 amino acids. DNA of the CDR3: TGTGCCAGAGGACAGGGTCCCATGCGGGAGACCCAGACGAACACCGGGGAGCTGTTTTTT. This encodes CARGQGPMRETQTNTGELFF.

CDR3 amino acids: CASSPPSGSYTGELFF. CDR3 coding DNA: TGTGCCAGCAGCCCCCCTAGCGGGAGTTACACCGGGGAGCTGTTTTTT. The rearrangement joins TRBV4-2 to TRBJ2-2; 10 nucleotides agree with TRBD2. V lost 4 bases to trimming and J lost 3 bases; unmatched junction nucleotides: 5. The CDR3 contains 16 residues. The germline CDR1 and CDR2 sequences are LGHNA and YNFKEQ.

The chain recombines TRBV30 with TRBJ2-5; perhaps TRBD2 as D (6 bases). Germline values: CDR1 GTSNPN, CDR2 SVGIG (reference sequence). There are 12 residues in the CDR3. With 5 bases removed from V and 1 base from J, the gap between germline ends came to 8 bases. As DNA, the CDR3 is TGTGCCTGGCGGGGGACCCAAGAGACCCAGTACTTC. This codes for CAWRGTQETQYF.

In nucleotides, the CDR3 is TGTGCCAGCAGCCGCGGGTCGGGGTCCCGAGGACTAGCGGGAGTGGATCTATCCTACAATGAGCAGTTCTTC. Amino acid sequence: CASSRGSGSRGLAGVDLSYNEQFF. The chain links TRBV14 to TRBJ2-1, with 13 nucleotides matching TRBD2. The ends lost 4 bases at V and 1 base at J; junction bases unmatched: 25. The CDR3 spans 24 residues. Per germline, CDR1 SGHDN and CDR2 FVKESK. The full variable domain, its missing parts supplied by reference TRBV14 and TRBJ2-1, is EAGVTQFPSHSVIEKGQTVTLRCDPISGHDNLYWYRRVMGKEIKFLLHFVKESKQDESGMPNNRFLAERTGGTYSTLKVQPAELEDSGVYFCASSRGSGSRGLAGVDLSYNEQFFGPGTRLTVL.

The rearrangement links TRBV19 to TRBJ2-7, with 10 bases that match TRBD1. Germline CDR1 LNHDA, CDR2 SQIVND (reference sequence). The CDR3 length is 17 residues. V lost 4 bases to trimming and J lost 2 bases; unmatched junction nucleotides: 11. In DNA, the CDR3 is TGTGCCAGTAGTACTACCGGGGACAGGGGAAAGGCCTACGAGCAGTACTTC. Translation: CASSTTGDRGKAYEQYF.

V usage is TRBV27 and J usage is TRBJ1-2, with 9 bases that match TRBD1. The length of the CDR3 is 12 residues. The V and J ends lost 4 bases and 7 bases, in that order; junction bases with no gene match: 1. Germline V gene sequence: CDR1 MNHEY, CDR2 SMNVEV (reference sequence). CDR3 protein: CASSWDRVGYTF. The CDR3 coding sequence is TGTGCCAGCAGTTGGGACAGGGTTGGCTACACCTTC.

This clone occurred once. The genes are TRBV28 and TRBJ2-5; possible D gene TRBD2, 7 bases. CDR3 length equals 15 residues. Trimming shortened V by 5 bases and J by 2 bases, and 15 bases separated the two germline ends. Per the germline V gene, CDR1 is MDHEN and CDR2 is SYDVKM. The CDR3 region has the DNA TGTGCCAGCAGTCCCCGGGGGGCCCCTCAAGAGACCCAGTACTTC. It codes for CASSPRGAPQETQYF.

The gene calls are TRBV6-5 and TRBJ2-6; D not certain. With 5 bases removed from V and 4 bases from J, the gap between germline ends came to 9 bases. The CDR3 is 14 amino acids. Looked up from germline, CDR1 is MNHEY and CDR2 is SVGAGI. The CDR3 is CASSRIGGANVLTF. The CDR3 DNA sequence: TGTGCCAGCAGTAGAATCGGGGGGGCCAACGTCCTGACTTTC.

This sequence joins TRBV18 and TRBJ2-6; no firm D call. The CDR3 is made up of 17 amino acids. V lost 2 bases and J 0 bases, leaving 11 bases between the germline ends. The germline gives CDR1 KGHSH, CDR2 LQKENI. This CDR3 is CASSPGLVHSGANVLTF. The CDR3 DNA is TGTGCCAGCTCACCAGGGCTCGTTCACTCTGGGGCCAACGTCCTGACTTTC.

Remarks on this clone: This same CDR3 is encoded by further DNA sequences in the sample. The chain links TRBV7-2 to TRBJ2-7; TRBD2 agrees at 13 bases. Unmatched junction bases numbered 2, after V lost 1 base and J lost 5 bases. This CDR3 has 15 residues. The V gene's germline CDR1 is SGHTA and CDR2 FQGNSA. CDR3 DNA sequence: TGTGCCAGCAGCTTAGGGACTAGCGGGAGTCACGAGCAGTACTTC. Translated: CASSLGTSGSHEQYF. The full variable domain, in which reference TRBV7-2 and TRBJ2-7 provide the parts outside the CDR3, is GAGVSQSPSNKVTEKGKDVELRCDPISGHTALYWYRQSLGQGLEFLIYFQGNSAPDKSGLPSDRFSAERTGGSVSTLTIQRTQQEDSAVYLCASSLGTSGSHEQYFGPGTRLTVT.

The chain recombines TRBV12-2 with TRBJ2-7; the table's D call of TRBD2 was not tested on the DNA. TRBV12-2 is designated a pseudogene. The CDR3 is made up of 19 amino acids. The chain's CDR3 is CASRPEGAGGPKGSYEQYF. CDR3 in DNA: TGTGCAAGTCGCCCCGAAGGAGCGGGAGGGCCGAAGGGCTCCTACGAGCAGTACTTC.

V usage is TRBV5-1 and J usage is TRBJ2-7; 9 bases agree with TRBD2. There are 15 residues in the CDR3. The V gene's germline CDR1 is SGHRS and CDR2 YFSETQ. V lost 4 bases and J lost 3; bases outside the gene matches: 8. CDR3 sequence reads: CASSRGPSGDYEQYF. DNA of the CDR3: TGCGCCAGCAGCCGCGGACCTAGCGGGGACTACGAGCAGTACTTC.

This chain links TRBV27 with TRBJ1-5; no reliable D call. Germline V lookup: CDR1 MNHEY, CDR2 SMNVEV (reference sequence). The CDR3 is 16 residues long. V lost 0 bases and J lost 5, with 14 bases in between. CDR3 residues: CASSLSAGESDQPQHF. CDR3 bases: TGTGCCAGCAGTTTATCAGCTGGGGAGTCAGATCAGCCCCAGCATTTT.

The CDR3 nucleotides read TGTGCCAGCAGTACCCTGGGGACAAGCCTAGAGGGTACCAGGGGGTACAATGAGCAGTTCTTC. This translates into CASSTLGTSLEGTRGYNEQFF. V and J are TRBV27 and TRBJ2-1; 7 bases fit TRBD1. The CDR3 extends over 21 amino acids. CDR1 is MNHEY, CDR2 SMNVEV, per germline (reference sequence). V lost 5 bases to trimming and J lost 4 bases; unmatched junction nucleotides: 26.

J is TRBJ2-1 and V is TRBV28; TRBD1 might be the D (6 bases). This CDR3 has 17 residues. The V gene's germline CDR1 is MDHEN and CDR2 SYDVKM. Trimming removed 3 bases from V and 1 base from J, with 16 bases in between. The CDR3 sequence: CASSLRSQGWSYNEQFF. The CDR3 region has the DNA TGTGCCAGCAGTTTGAGGAGTCAGGGGTGGTCCTACAATGAGCAGTTCTTC. Full variable domain (remainder filled in from reference TRBV28 and TRBJ2-1): DVKVTQSSRYLVKRTGEKVFLECVQDMDHENMFWYRQDPGLGLRLIYFSYDVKMKEKGDIPEGYSVSREKKERFSLILESASTNQTSMYLCASSLRSQGWSYNEQFFGPGTRLTVL.

A single count supports this clone. The chain links TRBV19 to TRBJ2-7; possibly TRBD2 for D (6 bases). Per germline, CDR1 LNHDA and CDR2 SQIVND (reference sequence). The CDR3 covers 18 residues. V dropped 5 bases and J dropped 2 bases, with 25 bases sitting between them. CDR3 nucleotide sequence: TGTGCCAGTAGTCCGCAATCGGGGGACCCTATTTACCCCTACGAGCAGTACTTC. It yields the protein CASSPQSGDPIYPYEQYF.

V gene TRBV25-1 combines with J gene TRBJ2-1, with TRBD1 identical over 8 bases. Trimming removed 2 bases from V and 7 bases from J; junction bases left unmatched: 10. The CDR3 loop spans 16 amino acids. The germline V gene encodes CDR1 MGHDK and CDR2 SYGVNS. The CDR3 DNA reads TGTGCCAGCAGTGAAATCGGCAGGGGGCGATTAAATGAGCAGTTCTTC. Protein sequence: CASSEIGRGRLNEQFF. Full variable domain (rest looked up from reference TRBV25-1 and TRBJ2-1): EADIYQTPRYLVIGTGKKITLECSQTMGHDKMYWYQQDPGMELHLIHYSYGVNSTEKGDLSSESTVSRIRTEHFPLTLESARPSHTSQYLCASSEIGRGRLNEQFFGPGTRLTVL.

The gene calls are TRBV4-3 and TRBJ1-2; TRBD1 matches at 7 bases. J gave up 4 bases and V 4 bases, and 3 bases lay outside the gene matches. This CDR3 region has 13 residues. Germline V gene sequence: CDR1 LGHNA, CDR2 YSLEER. The CDR3 reads CASSPGQSYGYTF. CDR3 nucleotide sequence: TGCGCCAGCAGCCCGGGACAGTCCTATGGCTACACCTTC.

This clone was counted only a few times. The J gene is TRBJ1-5, the V gene TRBV4-1; no reliable D call. The V gene's germline CDR1 is MGHRA and CDR2 YSYEKL. CDR3 size: 13 residues. The V end lost 1 base, the J end lost 4 bases, and 5 bases lay between the germline ends. The CDR3 region has the DNA TGCGCCAGCAGCCAAGCACAGAATCAGCCCCAGCATTTT. Translated, it gives CASSQAQNQPQHF.